These 9 T cell receptor beta chains came from one sample sequenced in a study of blood T cell repertoires in COVID-19. Produced via immunoSEQ multiplex PCR; TCRdb's table is partial and in-frame only. The table records around 100,000 clones, less than 95% of them present only once. The sequenced sample was peripheral blood. These receptors were collected from a man younger than 30 with COVID-19, enrolled during active disease.

The chain links TRBV4-2 to TRBJ2-1, with D possibly matching TRBD2 (6 bases). The ends were cut back, 1 base at V and 4 bases at J, with 11 bases in the middle. Germline-derived CDR1 and CDR2 are LGHNA and YNFKEQ. This CDR3 spans 15 amino acids. CDR3 DNA: TGTGCCAGCAGCCAAGGATGGGAGGCTTACAATGAGCAGTTCTTC. The encoded protein is CASSQGWEAYNEQFF.

The chain links TRBV27 to TRBJ1-1, with TRBD1 matching over 9 bases. V was pared by 6 bases and J by 6 bases, with 17 bases of the junction left unmatched. This CDR3 region has 17 residues. Germline V lookup: CDR1 MNHEY, CDR2 SMNVEV (reference sequence). CDR3 loop: CASRVTGGASGRAEAFF. CDR3 in DNA: TGTGCCAGCAGAGTTACAGGGGGCGCCTCTGGAAGGGCTGAAGCTTTCTTT.

This chain connects TRBV5-1 to TRBJ1-1; TRBD1 is a possible D gene (5 bases). In germline, CDR1 is SGHRS, CDR2 YFSETQ. The CDR3 covers 15 residues. V lost 4 bases and J 7 bases, leaving 20 bases between the germline ends. CDR3 in DNA: TGCGCCAGCAGCGCCTCAGGGCTCTCGACGGGTGAAGCTTTCTTT. It is translated as CASSASGLSTGEAFF.

The chain employs TRBV15 and TRBJ2-7; D call uncertain. The CDR3 covers 14 residues. Trimming stripped 0 bases from V and 4 bases from J, with 10 bases between. The germline V gene encodes CDR1 LNHNV and CDR2 YYDKDF (reference sequence). This chain's CDR3 is CATSRDRTEYEQYF. DNA for the CDR3: TGTGCCACCAGCAGAGATCGAACAGAATACGAGCAGTACTTC.

The chain combines TRBV5-1 with TRBJ2-5; 15 nucleotides align to TRBD2. The V gene's germline CDR1 is SGHRS and CDR2 YFSETQ. V dropped 4 bases and J dropped 5; count of bases not matched to a gene: 3. The CDR3 contains 15 residues. CDR3 sequence reads: CASSGLAGGPETQYF. In DNA form, the CDR3 reads TGCGCCAGCAGCGGACTAGCGGGAGGGCCGGAGACCCAGTACTTC.

The chain carries TRBV7-6 and TRBJ1-5, with a possible D match to TRBD1 (6 bases). The ends were cut back, 3 bases at V and 4 bases at J, with 13 bases in the middle. Germline V lookup: CDR1 SGHVS, CDR2 FNYEAQ. This CDR3 is built from 15 residues. CDR3 DNA: TGTGCCAGCAGCTTCGCACCGGACAGTAATCAGCCCCAGCATTTT. Translating it yields CASSFAPDSNQPQHF. Full variable domain (rest looked up from reference TRBV7-6 and TRBJ1-5): GAGVSQSPRYKVTKRGQDVALRCDPISGHVSLYWYRQALGQGPEFLTYFNYEAQQDKSGLPNDRFSAERPEGSISTLTIQRTEQRDSAMYRCASSFAPDSNQPQHFGDGTRLSIL.

The chain combines TRBV6-5 with TRBJ2-7, with a possible D match to TRBD1 (5 bases). The germline V gene encodes CDR1 MNHEY and CDR2 SVGAGI. This CDR3 is 12 amino acids long. Trimming took off 6 bases at V and 6 bases at J, with 12 bases between the two ends. The DNA for the CDR3 is TGTGCCAGCAGGCAGGGCGTAATCGAGCAGTACTTC. It is translated as CASRQGVIEQYF.

The chain has TRBV5-1 and TRBJ1-3, with D maybe TRBD1 (6 bases). CDR1 SGHRS and CDR2 YFSETQ come from the germline V gene. CDR3 length equals 15 residues. V lost 3 bases and J lost 0, with 10 bases in between. The CDR3 protein is CASSSGQASGNTIYF. The CDR3 nucleotides read TGCGCCAGCAGCTCGGGACAAGCCTCTGGAAACACCATATATTTT. Variable domain in full (rest from reference TRBV5-1 and TRBJ1-3): KAGVTQTPRYLIKTRGQQVTLSCSPISGHRSVSWYQQTPGQGLQFLFEYFSETQRNKGNFPGRFSGRQFSNSRSEMNVSTLELGDSALYLCASSSGQASGNTIYFGEGSWLTVV.

The V call is TRBV7-9, the J call TRBJ1-2; D remains ambiguous. The CDR3 covers 14 residues. Germline CDR1 reads SEHNR; CDR2 reads FQNEAQ (reference sequence). V dropped 4 bases and J dropped 8 bases, with 17 bases sitting between them. CDR3 region: CASSSRGSDGGYTF. CDR3 in DNA: TGTGCCAGCAGCTCGCGCGGGTCGGACGGAGGCTACACCTTC.